Presented here are 23 T cell receptor beta chains from one specimen sequenced in a study of blood T cell repertoires in COVID-19. Only in-frame clones appear in the TCRdb table, and some are missing; sequencing was by immunoSEQ multiplex PCR. The repertoire holds roughly 150,000 clones, with approximately 80% as singletons. Sequencing used peripheral blood. The receptor source for this set is a woman between 50 and 59 years old with acute or convalescent COVID-19.

In this sample, this clone turned up a few times. The rearrangement joins TRBV28 to TRBJ1-1; D is perhaps TRBD1 (5 bases). The V gene lost 5 bases and the J gene lost 0 bases, with 10 bases spanning the gap. This CDR3 spans 14 amino acids. Germline V CDR1 and CDR2: MDHEN, SYDVKM. CDR3 protein: CASSGSGLNTEAFF. CDR3 bases: TGTGCCAGCAGTGGATCAGGGTTGAACACTGAAGCTTTCTTT.

V usage is TRBV10-3 and J usage is TRBJ2-1, with 8 bases that match TRBD2. Germline CDR1 ENHRY, CDR2 SYGVKD. V gave up 7 bases and J gave up 6 bases; unmatched junction bases: 8. This CDR3 spans 14 amino acids. CDR3 coding DNA: TGTGCCATCACCCGGGACGGGGGGGTCAATGAGCAGTTCTTC. Translated: CAITRDGGVNEQFF.

The rearrangement uses TRBV11-2 and TRBJ1-1, with 8 bases that match TRBD1. This CDR3 has 14 residues. V gave up 6 bases and J gave up 5 bases; unmatched junction bases: 8. The germline CDR1 and CDR2 sequences are SGHAT and FQNNGV. The CDR3 bases are TGTGCCAGCAGACACATCCGGACAGGGACTGAAGCTTTCTTT. This codes for CASRHIRTGTEAFF. The full variable domain, its missing parts supplied by reference TRBV11-2 and TRBJ1-1, is EAGVAQSPRYKIIEKRQSVAFWCNPISGHATLYWYQQILGQGPKLLIQFQNNGVVDDSQLPKDRFSAERLKGVDSTLKIQPAKLEDSAVYLCASRHIRTGTEAFFGQGTRLTVV.

V is TRBV4-3 and J is TRBJ2-7; maybe TRBD1 (6 bases). Germline assignment: CDR1 LGHNA and CDR2 YSLEER. The CDR3 consists of 15 residues. V dropped 1 base and J dropped 2 bases, with 12 bases sitting between them. Written as DNA, the CDR3 is TGCGCCAGCAGCCAAGGACAGGTCGGAGCCTACGAGCAGTACTTC. It yields the protein CASSQGQVGAYEQYF.

The DNA for the CDR3 is TGTGCCAGCAGCTTGGACTTGGGACTAGCGGGGTATACGCAGTATTTT. Encoded protein: CASSLDLGLAGYTQYF. This chain joins TRBV5-8 and TRBJ2-3; 13 bases fit TRBD2. Unmatched junction bases numbered 5, after V lost 0 bases and J lost 7 bases. The germline CDR1 and CDR2 sequences are SGHTS and YDEGEE. The CDR3 is made up of 16 amino acids. The variable domain in full, completed from reference TRBV5-8 and TRBJ2-3, reads EAGVTQSPTHLIKTRGQQATLRCSPISGHTSVYWYQQALGLGLQFLLWYDEGEERNRGNFPPRFSGRQFPNYSSELNVNALELEDSALYLCASSLDLGLAGYTQYFGPGTRLTVL.

This clone was detected only once. The V call is TRBV6-5, the J call TRBJ1-1; unclear D gene. Trimming left V 7 bases short and J 5 bases short, with 20 bases between. The length of the CDR3 is 15 residues. Germline V gene sequence: CDR1 MNHEY, CDR2 SVGAGI. The CDR3 is CASIGIQAPGTEAFF. The CDR3 DNA sequence: TGTGCCAGCATTGGGATTCAGGCACCGGGAACTGAAGCTTTCTTT.

The CDR3 here is CAITATSEMNTGELFF. The CDR3 DNA reads as TGTGCCATCACCGCGACTAGCGAGATGAACACCGGGGAGCTGTTTTTT. The chain couples TRBV10-3 to TRBJ2-2; 8 nucleotides align to TRBD2. The germline CDR1 and CDR2 sequences are ENHRY and SYGVKD. This CDR3 has 16 amino acids. Germline trimming cut 7 bases from V and 1 base from J; bases unmatched to any gene: 8.

The J gene is TRBJ1-5, the V gene TRBV15; no firm D call. Trimming took 5 bases from V and 6 from J, leaving 20 bases between them. The CDR3 totals 16 residues. Germline CDR1 reads LNHNV; CDR2 reads YYDKDF (reference sequence). CDR3 residues: CATSGPIPGIGQPQHF. Written as DNA, the CDR3 is TGTGCCACCAGCGGCCCGATCCCGGGAATAGGTCAGCCCCAGCATTTT.

This rearrangement joins TRBV2 to TRBJ1-6; a possible D gene is TRBD1 (5 bases). This CDR3 region has 14 residues. V lost 6 bases, J lost 5 bases, and 11 bases lay in between. Germline V lookup: CDR1 SNHLY, CDR2 FYNNEI. The CDR3 sequence is CASRAGPDNSPLHF. In nucleotides, the CDR3 is TGTGCCAGCAGGGCGGGACCAGATAATTCACCCCTCCACTTT.

The V call is TRBV14, the J call TRBJ1-6, with 8 bases lining up with TRBD1. There are 14 residues in the CDR3. The V gene end was trimmed by 4 bases and the J gene end by 10 bases; junction bases not matched to a gene: 6. Germline values: CDR1 SGHDN, CDR2 FVKESK. The CDR3 DNA reads TGTGCCAGCAGCCCCGGACAGGGACCCTCACCCCTCCACTTT. It is translated as CASSPGQGPSPLHF. Combining the CDR3 with reference TRBV14 and TRBJ1-6 gives the whole variable domain EAGVTQFPSHSVIEKGQTVTLRCDPISGHDNLYWYRRVMGKEIKFLLHFVKESKQDESGMPNNRFLAERTGGTYSTLKVQPAELEDSGVYFCASSPGQGPSPLHFGNGTRLTVT.

The chain has TRBV27 and TRBJ2-7, with a possible D match to TRBD2 (5 bases). The V end was cut by 3 bases, the J end by 6 bases, with 15 bases between. CDR1 MNHEY and CDR2 SMNVEV come from the germline V gene (reference sequence). The CDR3 sequence is 14 residues long. CDR3 DNA: TGTGCCAGCAGTTTCAAAAGGGAGTACGGCGAGCAGTACTTC. Residues: CASSFKREYGEQYF.

This chain joins TRBV7-9 and TRBJ2-2; 9 nucleotides line up with TRBD1. CDR1 is SEHNR, CDR2 FQNEAQ, per germline (reference sequence). The CDR3 covers 15 residues. With 2 bases clipped from V and 7 bases from J, the junction kept 5 bases outside the gene matches. CDR3 sequence reads: CASSLYRGLIGELFF. CDR3 nucleotides: TGTGCCAGCAGCTTATACAGGGGGCTTATCGGGGAGCTGTTTTTT.

DNA of the CDR3: TGTGCCAGTACTCCCCAGGGCCTCCAAGAGACCCAGTACTTC. Its protein product is CASTPQGLQETQYF. This rearrangement joins TRBV19 to TRBJ2-5; TRBD1 is a possible D gene (5 bases). This CDR3 spans 14 amino acids. V was trimmed by 7 bases and J by 1 base, leaving 13 bases between them. Germline V gene lookup returns CDR1 LNHDA and CDR2 SQIVND (reference sequence).

This clone was counted between two and nine times. The J gene is TRBJ2-3, the V gene TRBV5-5; 7 bases align to TRBD2. V lost 0 bases and J lost 0; bases outside the gene matches: 7. The CDR3 consists of 17 residues. Germline values: CDR1 SGHKS, CDR2 YYEKEE (reference sequence). The CDR3 protein is CASSLGVPSGSTDTQYF. The CDR3 bases are TGTGCCAGCAGCTTGGGGGTTCCTAGCGGAAGCACAGATACGCAGTATTTT.

The chain employs TRBV19 and TRBJ1-2, with 9 bases fitting TRBD1. Germline trimming cut 7 bases from V and 4 bases from J; bases unmatched to any gene: 4. There are 13 residues in the CDR3. Germline V gene data show CDR1 as LNHDA and CDR2 as SQIVND (reference sequence). For the CDR3, the DNA is TGTGCCAGTACCCAGACAGGGGGCTATGGCTACACCTTC. Amino acids: CASTQTGGYGYTF.

The chain uses TRBV3-1 (or the pseudogene TRBV3-2) and TRBJ2-5; TRBD2 agrees at 11 bases. Germline V gene lookup returns CDR1 LGHDT and CDR2 YNNKEL (reference sequence). The CDR3 consists of 18 residues. V was clipped by 4 bases and J by 4 bases; unmatched bases: 14. This chain's CDR3 is CASSPLGGLAGGTETQYF. The CDR3 coding sequence is TGTGCCAGCAGCCCGTTAGGCGGGCTAGCGGGAGGAACAGAGACCCAGTACTTC.

This sequence joins TRBV5-3 and TRBJ1-6; tentative D call: TRBD1 (5 bases). TRBV5-3 is an ORF for which the function is uncertain. CDR3 length: 17 amino acids. Deletions cut 4 bases from V and 0 bases from J, with 14 bases between. CDR3: CARSPGGGSSYNSPLHF. CDR3 DNA: TGTGCCAGAAGCCCGGGGGGTGGCAGCTCCTATAATTCACCCCTCCACTTT.

The chain couples TRBV5-4 to TRBJ2-7, with D possibly matching TRBD1 (5 bases). The germline CDR1 and CDR2 sequences are SGHNT and YYREEE (reference sequence). This CDR3 has 14 residues. V was trimmed by 3 bases and J by 0 bases, leaving 10 bases between them. CDR3 region: CASSSWQGSYEQYF. DNA for the CDR3: TGTGCCAGCAGCTCGTGGCAGGGCTCCTACGAGCAGTACTTC.

The chain uses TRBV3-1 (or the pseudogene TRBV3-2) and TRBJ2-7, with unresolved D. V gave up 2 bases and J gave up 3 bases, with 8 bases separating them. Per germline, CDR1 LGHDT and CDR2 YNNKEL (reference sequence). This CDR3 has 13 amino acids. The CDR3 region has the DNA TGTGCCAGCAGCCAAAATAACAGCTACGAGCAGTACTTC. Translating it yields CASSQNNSYEQYF.

The rearrangement joins TRBV7-2 to TRBJ2-3; D remains unclear. Germline V lookup: CDR1 SGHTA, CDR2 FQGNSA. This CDR3 spans 17 amino acids. V was trimmed by 3 bases and J by 4 bases, leaving 20 bases between them. The CDR3 region has the DNA TGTGCCAGCAGCTTCCCTAGAGTATCTTCGCGTTCAGATACGCAGTATTTT. This gives the protein CASSFPRVSSRSDTQYF.

This clone appeared a single time. The chain carries TRBV9 and TRBJ1-3; maybe TRBD1 (5 bases). The CDR3 runs to 16 residues. Trimming pared 4 bases from V and 2 bases from J, leaving 16 bases between. Germline CDR1 SGDLS, CDR2 YYNGEE. CDR3: CASSPTRQRPGNTIYF. DNA for the CDR3: TGTGCCAGCAGCCCGACCCGACAGCGACCTGGAAACACCATATATTTT.

This chain uses TRBV7-2 with TRBJ1-5; D might be TRBD1 (5 bases). V shed 5 bases and J shed 6 bases, with 11 bases lying between them. The germline V gene encodes CDR1 SGHTA and CDR2 FQGNSA. The CDR3 is 13 amino acids. The CDR3 spells CASSVGHSQPQHF. The CDR3 bases are TGTGCCAGCAGCGTAGGACACTCTCAGCCCCAGCATTTT.

This chain links TRBV10-3 with TRBJ1-1, with a tentative D call TRBD1 (5 bases). V was shortened by 3 bases and J by 1 base, with 15 bases between the two germline ends. Germline CDR1 is ENHRY and CDR2 is SYGVKD. The CDR3 has 16 residues. The CDR3 is CAISDSLGRRNTEAFF. CDR3 nucleotide sequence: TGTGCCATCAGTGATAGCCTGGGGCGGCGGAACACTGAAGCTTTCTTT.